This note documents a single T cell receptor beta chain sequence. The antigen is undetermined. In TCRdb, the RT-PCR reads were re-called with MiXCR into one record per CDR3 protein. The sample has around 470,000 distinct CDR3 sequences, around 7.7% seen once. The data stem from a study of response to subunit inactivated influenza vaccine. Study results and limitations: The authors put forward the suggestion that each seasonal influenza vaccination may bring in only a limited number of new T cells.

The germline CDR1 and CDR2 sequences are SGHRS and YFSETQ. CDR3 size: 13 residues. Between the trimmed V and J ends, which lost 4 bases and 8 bases, there was a span of 13 bases. This clonotype was obtained from a man in his fifties or sixties who received an inactivated influenza vaccine. V usage is TRBV5-1 and J usage is TRBJ2-4; D is uncertain. Sequenced here: PBMCs from blood, sampled about 24 months after vaccination. CDR3 nucleotide sequence: TGCGCCAGCAGCCTTGAGCCCGAAGACATTCAGTACTTC. It translates to CASSLEPEDIQYF. Full variable domain (missing parts from reference TRBV5-1 and TRBJ2-4): KAGVTQTPRYLIKTRGQQVTLSCSPISGHRSVSWYQQTPGQGLQFLFEYFSETQRNKGNFPGRFSGRQFSNSRSEMNVSTLELGDSALYLCASSLEPEDIQYFGAGTRLSVL.